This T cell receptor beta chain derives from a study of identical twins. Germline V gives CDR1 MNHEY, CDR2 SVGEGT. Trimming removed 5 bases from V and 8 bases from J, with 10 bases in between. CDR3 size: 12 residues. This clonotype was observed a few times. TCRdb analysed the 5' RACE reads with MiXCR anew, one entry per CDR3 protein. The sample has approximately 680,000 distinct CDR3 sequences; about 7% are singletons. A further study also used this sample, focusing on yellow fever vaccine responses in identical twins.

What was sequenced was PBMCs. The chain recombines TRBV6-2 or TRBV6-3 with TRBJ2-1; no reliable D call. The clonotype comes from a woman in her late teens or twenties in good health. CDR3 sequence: CASSLEAYEQFF. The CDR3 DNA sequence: TGTGCCAGCAGTCTTGAGGCCTATGAGCAGTTCTTC.